These T cell receptor beta chains were read from a single sample in a study of T cell repertoires in cytomegalovirus infection. One entry per CDR3 protein results from TCRdb running MiXCR on the reads. This table has just over 150,000 distinct CDR3 sequences, 20% to 25% appearing once. The sample taken for sequencing was PBMCs. These receptors all stem from a human donor in good health (CMV status not recorded). Some clones in this sample may be carry-over from other donors' samples. Both conserved end residues are trimmed from each CDR3. Fields, in order: V gene, J gene, CDR3 protein.

TRBV12-3/TRBV12-4,TRBJ2-6,ASRIGASGANVLT
TRBV7-2,TRBJ1-1,ASSPSAGWAEAF
TRBV28,TRBJ2-7,ASSSDRDEQY
TRBV7-6,TRBJ2-4,ASSLGFSGGKIAKNIQY
TRBV19,TRBJ1-5,ASSIERITSNQPQH
TRBV28,TRBJ2-4,ASSLSPGQGNIQY
TRBV12-3/TRBV12-4,TRBJ2-2,ASSLEYGGELF
TRBV6-1,TRBJ1-4,ASSYNANEKLF
TRBV28,TRBJ2-7,ASLSGSGGAGQY
TRBV12-3/TRBV12-4,TRBJ1-2,ASSSQGSYGCT
TRBV7-2,TRBJ1-1,ASKRGGGGGGTEAF
TRBV6-2/TRBV6-3,TRBJ2-1,ASSPDGHEQF
TRBV5-4,TRBJ2-7,ASSLGVGYEQY
TRBV12-3/TRBV12-4,TRBJ2-2,AGMRRGGGSTGELF
TRBV7-4,TRBJ2-7,ASEGRHEKY
TRBV12-3/TRBV12-4,TRBJ1-5,ASSSIGGLNQPQH
TRBV7-9,TRBJ2-4,ASSFSELAKNIQY
TRBV20-1,TRBJ2-1,SARFQNNEQF
TRBV19,TRBJ2-5,ASSLMGTGGQTQY
TRBV28,TRBJ1-2,ASSPHTYGYT
TRBV12-3/TRBV12-4,TRBJ2-7,ASSRDLNYEQY
TRBV28,TRBJ1-1,ASTPQGPAEAF
TRBV6-2/TRBV6-3,TRBJ2-2,ASSILGRTGELF
TRBV10-3,TRBJ2-5,AISELAGGQETQY
TRBV28,TRBJ2-2,ASRPRGSTGELF
TRBV28,TRBJ1-1,ASSPGVTGGLNTEAF
TRBV5-4,TRBJ2-1,ASSSILSSGNNEQF
TRBV7-3,TRBJ2-3,ASSLTLTSTDTQY
TRBV28,TRBJ2-1,ASSLTTSGIGEQF
TRBV28,TRBJ1-4,ASSSLTGAGKLF
TRBV5-4,TRBJ2-3,ASRLSGGIGTDTQY
TRBV24-1,TRBJ2-3,ATSDLRRGTDTQY
TRBV20-1,TRBJ2-1,SARGLAGDEQF
TRBV28,TRBJ2-3,ASSSLSGGLATQY
TRBV7-2,TRBJ2-5,ASSLQGFELETQY
TRBV7-7,TRBJ2-7,ASSLREGYEQY
TRBV7-6,TRBJ1-1,ASSLASMTGGFGTEAF
TRBV6-2/TRBV6-3,TRBJ1-5,ASSYVGSNQPQH
TRBV5-6,TRBJ1-1,ASSLVEGPVTEAF
TRBV14,TRBJ2-3,ASSQGRGGTDTQY
TRBV19,TRBJ1-5,ASRATFNPNQPQH
TRBV7-8,TRBJ1-5,ASSGGVGFNQPQH
TRBV7-8,TRBJ2-5,ASSLEGVAAMGETQY
TRBV4-1,TRBJ1-5,ASSQDSGTGNQPQH
TRBV7-8,TRBJ1-4,ASSLGPPNEKLF
TRBV28,TRBJ2-1,ASSGGTSGTGEQF
TRBV5-1,TRBJ2-7,ASSSDPGLAQTFSYEQY
TRBV7-6,TRBJ2-3,ASSRTSGYTDTQY
TRBV4-1,TRBJ2-7,ASSLWGGDSSYEQY
TRBV7-2,TRBJ2-2,ASSLEQGNTGELF
TRBV14,TRBJ1-4,ASSQVGRGNEKLF
TRBV7-8,TRBJ1-3,ASSFRWRGSGNTIY
TRBV14,TRBJ1-1,ASSQDRATEAF
TRBV5-6,TRBJ2-5,ASSSSDQETQY